Each of the 9 T cell receptor beta chains below was sequenced from the same sample in a study of cytomegalovirus exposure and HLA in healthy donors. The PCR ran on 60 Vbeta and 13 Jbeta primers. The method was immunoSEQ multiplex PCR; TCRdb's version includes in-frame clones alone and lacks a portion of them. The sample records 50,000 or so clones, around 70% being singletons. The sample was PBMCs. The receptors come from a woman in her 50s in good health and CMV-seronegative.

The rearrangement joins TRBV11-2 to TRBJ2-5, with a weak D call TRBD1 (5 bases). The germline CDR1 and CDR2 sequences are SGHAT and FQNNGV. V was clipped by 4 bases and J by 5 bases, with 8 bases between them. The CDR3 contains 12 residues. CDR3 sequence (DNA): TGTGCCAGCAGCTCAGGGTTGGAGACCCAGTACTTC. It codes for CASSSGLETQYF. Full variable domain (remainder filled in from reference TRBV11-2 and TRBJ2-5): EAGVAQSPRYKIIEKRQSVAFWCNPISGHATLYWYQQILGQGPKLLIQFQNNGVVDDSQLPKDRFSAERLKGVDSTLKIQPAKLEDSAVYLCASSSGLETQYFGPGTRLLVL.

The J gene is TRBJ1-4, the V gene TRBV6-1; D uncertain. The germline V gene encodes CDR1 MNHNS and CDR2 SASEGT. The CDR3 is 14 residues long. Deletions cut 5 bases from V and 0 bases from J, with 7 bases between. DNA for the CDR3: TGTGCCAGCAGTCTAGATGCAACTAATGAAAAACTGTTTTTT. The encoded protein is CASSLDATNEKLFF.

This clone was detected once. The chain joins TRBV4-3 to TRBJ2-1, with 8 bases lining up with TRBD2. CDR1 and CDR2 (germline): LGHNA, YSLEER. CDR3 length equals 16 residues. After removal of 0 bases from V and 3 bases from J, the junction contained 4 bases not matched to a gene. The CDR3 sequence is CASSQDIAGSYNEQFF. CDR3 nucleotides: TGCGCCAGCAGCCAAGATATAGCGGGGAGCTACAATGAGCAGTTCTTC.

The genes are TRBV7-9 and TRBJ2-7; possibly TRBD2 for D (6 bases). CDR1 SEHNR and CDR2 FQNEAQ come from the germline V gene (reference sequence). V lost 2 bases to trimming and J lost 11 bases, with 13 bases between them. The CDR3 is made up of 12 amino acids. CDR3 loop: CASSLTEGKKYF. The DNA for the CDR3 is TGTGCCAGCAGCTTAACGGAGGGGAAGAAGTACTTC. The complete variable domain, with remaining parts taken from reference TRBV7-9 and TRBJ2-7, reads DTGVSQNPRHKITKRGQNVTFRCDPISEHNRLYWYRQTLGQGPEFLTYFQNEAQLEKSRLLSDRFSAERPKGSFSTLEIQRTEQGDSAMYLCASSLTEGKKYFGPGTRLTVT.

The rearrangement uses TRBV7-6 and TRBJ1-1, with a possible D match to TRBD1 (5 bases). The CDR3 has 14 residues. Trimming cost V 2 bases and J 5 bases, with 12 bases left between them. Germline V lookup: CDR1 SGHVS, CDR2 FNYEAQ. The CDR3 sequence: CASSLSPGGTEAFF. The CDR3 bases are TGTGCCAGCAGCTTATCTCCTGGGGGGACTGAAGCTTTCTTT.

J is TRBJ2-7 and V is TRBV18; 9 bases match TRBD1. CDR3 size: 13 residues. Looked up from germline, CDR1 is KGHSH and CDR2 is LQKENI. The V segment lost 6 bases and the J segment 6 bases; nucleotides outside the gene matches: 6. The CDR3 DNA sequence: TGTGCCAGCTCCTCGGGACAGGGTGCCGAGCAGTACTTC. Translation: CASSSGQGAEQYF.

This chain links TRBV5-1 with TRBJ2-1, with 8 bases identical to TRBD2. J lost 6 bases, V lost 4 bases, and 12 bases had no gene match. The germline gives CDR1 SGHRS, CDR2 YFSETQ. The CDR3 spans 16 residues. CDR3 sequence reads: CASSPPGGALSNEQFF. CDR3 in DNA: TGCGCCAGCAGCCCCCCCGGGGGGGCGCTCTCCAATGAGCAGTTCTTC.

The J gene is TRBJ1-2, the V gene TRBV7-9; D is uncertain. The CDR3 loop spans 14 amino acids. The germline V and J ends were trimmed by 1 base and 6 bases, with 12 bases remaining between them. Per germline, CDR1 SEHNR and CDR2 FQNEAQ (reference sequence). The DNA of the CDR3 is TGTGCCAGCAGCTTAGACAGAAGCAGACATGGCTACACCTTC. Protein: CASSLDRSRHGYTF.

This rearrangement joins TRBV10-2 to TRBJ2-2, with 10 bases fitting TRBD1. CDR1 and CDR2 (germline): WSHSY, SAAADI. The CDR3 runs 15 residues. Trimming at V came to 6 bases and at J to 6 bases, leaving 7 bases not matched to a gene. CDR3 nucleotide sequence: TGCGCCAGCAGGGTTGGGACAGGGGCGGCCGGGGAGCTGTTTTTT. As protein: CASRVGTGAAGELFF.